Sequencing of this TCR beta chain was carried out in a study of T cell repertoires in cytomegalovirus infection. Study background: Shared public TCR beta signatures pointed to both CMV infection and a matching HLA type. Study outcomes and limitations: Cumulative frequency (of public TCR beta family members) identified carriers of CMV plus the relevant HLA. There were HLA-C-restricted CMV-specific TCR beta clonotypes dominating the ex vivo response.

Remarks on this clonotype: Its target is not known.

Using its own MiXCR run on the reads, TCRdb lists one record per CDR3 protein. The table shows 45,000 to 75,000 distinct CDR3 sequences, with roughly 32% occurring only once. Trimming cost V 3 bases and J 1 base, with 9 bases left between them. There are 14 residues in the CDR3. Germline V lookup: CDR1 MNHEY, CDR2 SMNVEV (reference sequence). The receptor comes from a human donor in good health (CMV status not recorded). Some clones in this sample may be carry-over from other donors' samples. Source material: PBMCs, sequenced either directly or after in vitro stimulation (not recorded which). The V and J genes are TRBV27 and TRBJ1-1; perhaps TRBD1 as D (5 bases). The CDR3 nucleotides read TGTGCCAGCAGTTTTAAGACAGAGAACACTGAAGCTTTCTTT. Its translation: CASSFKTENTEAFF.